Below, one TCR beta chain is given with its context. The data are from a study of blood T cell repertoires in COVID-19. Overall study: There were acute and convalescent COVID-19 samples, and they came from the United States, Italy and Spain. From T cells, B-cell-depleted T cells, or PBMCs came the material, which was cDNA or gDNA.

As processed by the authors: Amplification with reference gene primers provided the estimates of nucleated cell counts. Sequenced by immunoSEQ multiplex PCR; TCRdb stores in-frame clones only, minus some. D and trimming were read from the DNA, whereas the V and J calls and clone size are those reported in that table. There are about 42,000 clones in the sample; around 90% occur only once, and under 0.4% lies in the top ten. The CDR3 extends over 16 amino acids. From germline, CDR1 is MNHEY and CDR2 SVGAGI. V was clipped by 2 bases and J by 4 bases; unmatched bases: 10. V and J are TRBV6-5 and TRBJ1-2; 7 bases agree with TRBD1. The sample taken for sequencing was peripheral blood. This sequence originates from a human donor in a cohort sampled during active COVID-19. The CDR3 DNA reads as TGTGCCAGCAGTTACACTCTAGACAGGGCCATCTATGGCTACACCTTC. This encodes CASSYTLDRAIYGYTF.